The 26 T cell receptor beta chains presented below share a single source sample, sequenced in a study of post-analysis software for immune sequencing data. Findings and caveats of the study: There were roughly 5 TRBV segments more frequent in patients than controls, and TRBV5-6, TRBV5-1 and TRBV20-1 were among them.

These receptors have no known antigen. Libraries were made from TCR beta cDNA, and they carried unique molecular identifiers. TCRdb itself ran the PCR reads through MiXCR, one entry per CDR3 protein. The repertoire holds approximately 570,000 distinct CDR3 sequences, with roughly 40% as singletons. The material sequenced was blood. The receptors were sampled from a girl aged 5-17 years with multiple sclerosis.

The rearrangement uses TRBV2 and TRBJ1-2; D unclear. Germline V gives CDR1 SNHLY, CDR2 FYNNEI. V was cut by 1 base and J by 4 bases, with 10 bases left in between. CDR3 length equals 14 residues. The CDR3 DNA follows: TGTGCCAGCAGTGAAGTACGGTCGGGCTATGGCTACACCTTC. Amino acid sequence: CASSEVRSGYGYTF.

This clonotype was observed a few times. The gene calls are TRBV10-3 and TRBJ2-3, with a weak D call TRBD1 (5 bases). V was cut by 6 bases and J by 0 bases, with 10 bases left in between. The CDR3 sequence is 14 residues long. Germline V gene data show CDR1 as ENHRY and CDR2 as SYGVKD. DNA of the CDR3: TGTGCCATCAGGGTAAGACAGAGCACAGATACGCAGTATTTT. It specifies CAIRVRQSTDTQYF.

CDR3 DNA: TGCGCCAGCAAGGGGGTGGGAGTAAGTAATGAGCAGTTCTTC. This encodes CASKGVGVSNEQFF. The V and J genes are TRBV5-1 and TRBJ2-1; D might be TRBD1 (6 bases). This CDR3 region has 14 residues. Trimming took 6 bases from V and 7 from J, leaving 17 bases between them. Germline CDR1 and CDR2: SGHRS and YFSETQ.

The chain employs TRBV27 and TRBJ1-5, with D tentatively TRBD1 (6 bases). V lost 3 bases and J 7 bases, leaving 13 bases between the germline ends. Germline assignment: CDR1 MNHEY and CDR2 SMNVEV (reference sequence). The CDR3 is 14 residues long. CDR3 loop: CASSFTGGGQPQHF. The CDR3 DNA reads as TGTGCCAGCAGTTTCACCGGAGGGGGACAGCCCCAGCATTTT.

A word on this clonotype: One end of the junction fails to match germline, which may point to a read error. The rearrangement links TRBV7-3 to TRBJ2-7, with 8 bases identical to TRBD1. From germline, CDR1 is SGHTA and CDR2 FQGTGA. The CDR3 extends over 13 amino acids. Written as DNA, the CDR3 is TGCGCCAGCAGCCCAGGACAGGGTCTCGAGCAGTACTTC. It specifies CASSPGQGLEQYF.

J is TRBJ2-3 and V is TRBV4-1, with D tentatively TRBD1 (5 bases). CDR1 and CDR2 from the germline V gene are MGHRA and YSYEKL. The CDR3 runs 15 residues. With 4 bases removed from V and 1 base from J, the gap between germline ends came to 12 bases. This CDR3 reads CASSRDRRGTDTQYF. In DNA, the CDR3 is TGCGCCAGCAGCCGAGACAGACGGGGCACAGATACGCAGTATTTT.

This chain joins TRBV3-1 and TRBJ1-2; weak D call: TRBD1 (5 bases). Trimming took off 0 bases at V and 6 bases at J, with 11 bases between the two ends. In germline, CDR1 is LGHDT, CDR2 YNNKEL (reference sequence). The CDR3 is 14 amino acids. CDR3 DNA: TGTGCCAGCAGCCAAGAGCTCAGGGATCATGGCTACACCTTC. It translates to CASSQELRDHGYTF.

As regards this clonotype: One end of the junction varies from germline; a read error may be responsible. The genes are TRBV7-3 and TRBJ2-3, with a possible D match to TRBD1 (5 bases). Germline CDR1 and CDR2: SGHTA and FQGTGA. This CDR3 contains 15 residues. The CDR3 region has the DNA TGCGCCAGCAGCTTAACAGGTGAAAGGGTGGATACGCAGTATTTT. It specifies CASSLTGERVDTQYF. The full variable domain, its missing parts supplied by reference TRBV7-3 and TRBJ2-3, is GAGVSQTPSNKVTEKGKYVELRCDPISGHTALYWYRQSLGQGPEFLIYFQGTGAADDSGLPNDRFFAVRPEGSVSTLKIQRTERGDSAVYLCASSLTGERVDTQYFGPGTRLTVL.

This clonotype was seen a few times. V usage is TRBV5-6 and J usage is TRBJ2-4; D is perhaps TRBD1 (6 bases). Trimming shortened V by 2 bases and J by 3 bases, and 15 bases separated the two germline ends. The CDR3 spans 16 residues. Germline CDR1 is SGHDT and CDR2 is YYEEEE. CDR3 protein: CASSFATGVGKNIQYF. For the CDR3, the DNA is TGTGCCAGCAGCTTTGCGACAGGCGTGGGCAAAAACATTCAGTACTTC. Complete variable domain (other parts from reference TRBV5-6 and TRBJ2-4): DAGVTQSPTHLIKTRGQQVTLRCSPKSGHDTVSWYQQALGQGPQFIFQYYEEEERQRGNFPDRFSGHQFPNYSSELNVNALLLGDSALYLCASSFATGVGKNIQYFGAGTRLSVL.

This chain uses TRBV9 with TRBJ2-5; TRBD2 matches 9 bases. J lost 0 bases, V lost 2 bases, and 8 bases had no gene match. This CDR3 spans 17 amino acids. From germline, CDR1 is SGDLS and CDR2 YYNGEE. The CDR3 DNA is TGTGCCAGCAGCGTCTCTCTAGCGGGGAAGTACCAAGAGACCCAGTACTTC. Its translation: CASSVSLAGKYQETQYF.

V and J are TRBV24-1 and TRBJ2-3, with D possibly being TRBD2 (5 bases). CDR3 length equals 15 residues. V was cut by 2 bases and J by 3 bases, with 11 bases left in between. CDR1 is KGHDR and CDR2 is SFDVKD in the germline V gene. The CDR3 nucleotides read TGTGCCACCAGTGATTCCGGGAAGGCGACAGATACGCAGTATTTT. It translates to CATSDSGKATDTQYF.

By sample share, this clonotype is medium-sized. The chain is built from TRBV7-2 and TRBJ2-1; D perhaps matches TRBD1 (6 bases). The V end lost 2 bases, the J end lost 7 bases, and 18 bases lay between the germline ends. CDR3 length: 16 amino acids. CDR1 is SGHTA and CDR2 is FQGNSA in the germline V gene. CDR3 amino acids: CASSLRRGDTPNEQFF. The CDR3 DNA follows: TGTGCCAGCAGCTTAAGGAGAGGGGACACCCCAAATGAGCAGTTCTTC.

The chain carries TRBV12-5 and TRBJ1-2, with a weak D call TRBD1 (5 bases). CDR1 and CDR2 from the germline V gene are LGHNT and FRNRAP. The length of the CDR3 is 17 residues. V dropped 4 bases and J dropped 2 bases, with 20 bases sitting between them. The CDR3 loop is CASGWTTGQGNNYGYTF. As DNA, the CDR3 is TGTGCTAGTGGTTGGACGACCGGGCAGGGTAACAACTATGGCTACACCTTC.

CDR3 region: CADLGGHHSYEQYF. The CDR3 bases are TGTGCCGACCTAGGGGGACACCACTCCTACGAGCAGTACTTC. The genes are TRBV6-9 and TRBJ2-7; the D gene is possibly TRBD1 (6 bases). The length of the CDR3 is 14 residues. Germline CDR1 is MNHGY and CDR2 is SVAAGI. V was shortened by 11 bases and J by 0 bases, with 17 bases between the two germline ends.

This sequence joins TRBV12-3 or TRBV12-4 and TRBJ2-3; the D gene is possibly TRBD1 (6 bases). The CDR3 is 11 residues long. V gave up 5 bases and J gave up 8 bases, with 8 bases separating them. The CDR3 bases are TGTGCCAGCAGTCAGGGGTTTACGCAGTATTTT. Amino acids: CASSQGFTQYF.

This chain uses TRBV7-9 with TRBJ2-7, with a tentative D call TRBD1 (6 bases). Trimming shortened V by 4 bases and J by 5 bases, and 21 bases separated the two germline ends. This CDR3 is built from 16 residues. The germline gives CDR1 SEHNR, CDR2 FQNEAQ (reference sequence). The CDR3 DNA is TGTGCCAGCAGCTCTTCAAGGACAGTAGGCTGGGACGAGCAGTACTTC. Residues: CASSSSRTVGWDEQYF. Based on the CDR3 plus reference TRBV7-9 and TRBJ2-7, the full variable domain is DTGVSQNPRHKITKRGQNVTFRCDPISEHNRLYWYRQTLGQGPEFLTYFQNEAQLEKSRLLSDRFSAERPKGSFSTLEIQRTEQGDSAMYLCASSSSRTVGWDEQYFGPGTRLTVT.

The chain has TRBV3-1 and TRBJ2-1; D unresolved. Germline V lookup: CDR1 LGHDT, CDR2 YNNKEL (reference sequence). CDR3 length equals 13 residues. V gave up 2 bases and J gave up 12 bases, with 14 bases separating them. CDR3 nucleotide sequence: TGTGCCAGCAGCCAAACAAGTGGGCAAGGGCAGTTCTTC. Amino acid sequence: CASSQTSGQGQFF.

This clonotype came up a few times. This rearrangement joins TRBV20-1 to TRBJ2-7; the match to TRBD1 covers 9 bases. Germline CDR1 reads DFQATT; CDR2 reads SNEGSKA (reference sequence). Trimming cost V 4 bases and J 0 bases; bases outside gene matches: 4. The CDR3 sequence is 14 residues long. In DNA, the CDR3 is TGCAGTGCTACCGGGACAGGGAACTCCTACGAGCAGTACTTC. Encoded protein: CSATGTGNSYEQYF.

V usage is TRBV12-3 or TRBV12-4 and J usage is TRBJ1-2; a weak D match, TRBD1 (5 bases). CDR3 length: 13 amino acids. V was trimmed by 5 bases and J by 8 bases, leaving 15 bases between them. In DNA form, the CDR3 reads TGTGCCAGCAGTCTCGGACCATGGGACGGCTACACCTTC. It encodes CASSLGPWDGYTF.

CDR3 in DNA: TGTGCCAGCAGTTACCCGGACAGCTCCTACGAGCAGTACTTC. Amino acid sequence: CASSYPDSSYEQYF. This rearrangement joins TRBV6-6 to TRBJ2-7; D is perhaps TRBD1 (6 bases). The CDR3 runs 14 residues. Trimming removed 2 bases from V and 0 bases from J, with 8 bases in between. The germline gives CDR1 MNHNY, CDR2 SVGAGI (reference sequence).

This clonotype was seen a few times. This rearrangement joins TRBV15 to TRBJ2-5; 7 bases agree with TRBD2. The CDR3 has 15 residues. V gave up 1 base and J gave up 3 bases; unmatched junction bases: 5. Germline V CDR1 and CDR2: LNHNV, YYDKDF (reference sequence). For the CDR3, the DNA is TGTGCCACCAGCAGAGTAGGGACTACTGAAGAGACCCAGTACTTC. Translating it yields CATSRVGTTEETQYF.

The rearrangement joins TRBV20-1 to TRBJ2-1, with 8 nucleotides matching TRBD2. CDR1 DFQATT and CDR2 SNEGSKA come from the germline V gene (reference sequence). This CDR3 is 16 amino acids long. V gave up 3 bases and J gave up 13 bases; unmatched junction bases: 20. CDR3 in amino acids: CSASPDTGLGLGEQFF. The CDR3 coding sequence is TGCAGTGCTAGTCCCGACACGGGACTAGGGTTGGGGGAACAGTTCTTC.

A note on this clonotype: Relative to the germline gene, one junction end is altered; a read error may explain this. The chain uses TRBV12-3 or TRBV12-4 and TRBJ1-6; tentatively, D is TRBD1 (6 bases). This CDR3 is 14 amino acids long. The CDR3 here is CASRYRERTSPPHF. The CDR3 DNA follows: TGTGCCAGCAGGTACAGGGAGAGGACTTCACCCCCCCACTTT.

This clonotype was counted only a few times. The chain employs TRBV10-3 and TRBJ2-1; TRBD1 matches at 8 bases. V was clipped by 6 bases and J by 8 bases; unmatched bases: 6. The germline CDR1 and CDR2 sequences are ENHRY and SYGVKD. The CDR3 contains 13 residues. The CDR3 spells CAISRQGSHEQFF. As DNA, the CDR3 is TGTGCCATCAGCCGACAGGGGTCCCATGAGCAGTTCTTC.

V usage is TRBV10-3 and J usage is TRBJ1-1, with a weak D call TRBD1 (5 bases). The CDR3 runs to 15 residues. CDR1 is ENHRY, CDR2 SYGVKD, per germline. V lost 4 bases and J lost 1, with 13 bases in between. CDR3 sequence (DNA): TGTGCCATCAGTGCGGGGGAGGGAGCGAACACTGAAGCTTTCTTT. Translation gives CAISAGEGANTEAFF.

This clonotype was found many times. The V gene is TRBV10-2, the J gene TRBJ2-5; D uncertain. The CDR3 sequence is 14 residues long. The ends were cut back, 0 bases at V and 2 bases at J, with 7 bases in the middle. The germline CDR1 and CDR2 sequences are WSHSY and SAAADI. The CDR3 is CASSESRRQETQYF. CDR3 bases: TGCGCCAGCAGTGAGTCGCGCAGACAAGAGACCCAGTACTTC.